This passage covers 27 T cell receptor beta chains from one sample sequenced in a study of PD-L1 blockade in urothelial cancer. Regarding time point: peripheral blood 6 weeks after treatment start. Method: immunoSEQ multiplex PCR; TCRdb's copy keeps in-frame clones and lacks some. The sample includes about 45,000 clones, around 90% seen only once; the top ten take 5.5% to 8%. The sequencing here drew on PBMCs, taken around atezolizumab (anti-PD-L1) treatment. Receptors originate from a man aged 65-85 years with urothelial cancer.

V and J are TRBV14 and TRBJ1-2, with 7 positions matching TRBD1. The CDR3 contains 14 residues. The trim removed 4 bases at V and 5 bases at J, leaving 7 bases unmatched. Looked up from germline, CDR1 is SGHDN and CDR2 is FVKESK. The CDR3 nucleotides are TGTGCCAGCAGCCGGGCAGGGGGGAGGTATGGCTACACCTTC. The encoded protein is CASSRAGGRYGYTF.

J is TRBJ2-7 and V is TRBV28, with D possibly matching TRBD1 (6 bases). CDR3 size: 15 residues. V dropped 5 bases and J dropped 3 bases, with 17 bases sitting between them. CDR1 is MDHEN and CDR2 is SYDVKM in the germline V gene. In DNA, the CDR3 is TGTGCCAGCAGTGCCTCGGGACACCTACTCTACGAGCAGTACTTC. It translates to CASSASGHLLYEQYF.

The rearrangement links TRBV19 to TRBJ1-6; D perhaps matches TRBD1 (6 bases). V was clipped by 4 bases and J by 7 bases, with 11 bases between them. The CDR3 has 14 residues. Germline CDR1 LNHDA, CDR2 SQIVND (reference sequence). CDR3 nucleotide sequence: TGTGCCAGTAGTAAGGACAGCCTCAATTCACCCCTCCACTTT. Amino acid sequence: CASSKDSLNSPLHF.

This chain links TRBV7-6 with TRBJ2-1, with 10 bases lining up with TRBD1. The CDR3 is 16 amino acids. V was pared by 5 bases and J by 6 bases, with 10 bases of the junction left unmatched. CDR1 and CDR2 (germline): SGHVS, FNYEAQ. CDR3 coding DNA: TGTGCCAGCAGCACTGACAGGGGGCGGTGGGGCAATGAGCAGTTCTTC. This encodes CASSTDRGRWGNEQFF.

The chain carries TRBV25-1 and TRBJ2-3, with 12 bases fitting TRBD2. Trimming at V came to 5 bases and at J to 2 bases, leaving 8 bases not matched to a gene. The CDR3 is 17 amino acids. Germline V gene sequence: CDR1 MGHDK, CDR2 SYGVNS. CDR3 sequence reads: CASSPTLAGGYTDTQYF. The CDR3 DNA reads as TGTGCCAGCAGTCCAACCCTAGCGGGAGGGTACACAGATACGCAGTATTTT. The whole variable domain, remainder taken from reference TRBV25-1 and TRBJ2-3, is EADIYQTPRYLVIGTGKKITLECSQTMGHDKMYWYQQDPGMELHLIHYSYGVNSTEKGDLSSESTVSRIRTEHFPLTLESARPSHTSQYLCASSPTLAGGYTDTQYFGPGTRLTVL.

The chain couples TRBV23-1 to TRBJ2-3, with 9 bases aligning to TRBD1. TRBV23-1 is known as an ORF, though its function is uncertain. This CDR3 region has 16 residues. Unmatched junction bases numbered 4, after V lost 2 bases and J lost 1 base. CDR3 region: CASSQRDREGTDTQYF. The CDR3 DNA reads TGCGCCAGCAGTCAAAGGGACAGGGAGGGCACAGATACGCAGTATTTT.

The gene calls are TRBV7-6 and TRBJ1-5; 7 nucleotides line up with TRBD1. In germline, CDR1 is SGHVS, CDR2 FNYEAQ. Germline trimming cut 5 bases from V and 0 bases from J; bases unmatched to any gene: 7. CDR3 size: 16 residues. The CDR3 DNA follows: TGTGCCAGCAGCCCATCGACAGGGAATAGCAATCAGCCCCAGCATTTT. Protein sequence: CASSPSTGNSNQPQHF. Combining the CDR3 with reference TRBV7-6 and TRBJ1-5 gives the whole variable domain GAGVSQSPRYKVTKRGQDVALRCDPISGHVSLYWYRQALGQGPEFLTYFNYEAQQDKSGLPNDRFSAERPEGSISTLTIQRTEQRDSAMYRCASSPSTGNSNQPQHFGDGTRLSIL.

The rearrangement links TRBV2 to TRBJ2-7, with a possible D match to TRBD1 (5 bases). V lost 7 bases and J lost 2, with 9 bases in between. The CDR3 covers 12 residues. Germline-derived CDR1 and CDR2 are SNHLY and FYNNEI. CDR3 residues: CASTGRAYEQYF. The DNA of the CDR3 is TGTGCCAGCACGGGCAGGGCCTACGAGCAGTACTTC. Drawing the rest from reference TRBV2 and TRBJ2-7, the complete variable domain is EPEVTQTPSHQVTQMGQEVILRCVPISNHLYFYWYRQILGQKVEFLVSFYNNEISEKSEIFDDQFSVERPDGSNFTLKIRSTKLEDSAMYFCASTGRAYEQYFGPGTRLTVT.

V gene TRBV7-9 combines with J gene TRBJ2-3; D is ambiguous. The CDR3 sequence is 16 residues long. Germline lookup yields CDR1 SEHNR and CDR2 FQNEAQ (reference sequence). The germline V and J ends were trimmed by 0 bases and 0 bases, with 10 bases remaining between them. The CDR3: CASSLAVEVSTDTQYF. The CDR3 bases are TGTGCCAGCAGCTTAGCGGTAGAAGTTAGCACAGATACGCAGTATTTT.

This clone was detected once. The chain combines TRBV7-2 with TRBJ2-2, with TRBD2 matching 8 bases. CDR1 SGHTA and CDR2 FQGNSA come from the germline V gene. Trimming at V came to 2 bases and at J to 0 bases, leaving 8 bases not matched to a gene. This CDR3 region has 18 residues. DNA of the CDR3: TGTGCCAGCAGCTTACTGGGACTAGGCTCCGCGAACACCGGGGAGCTGTTTTTT. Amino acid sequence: CASSLLGLGSANTGELFF.

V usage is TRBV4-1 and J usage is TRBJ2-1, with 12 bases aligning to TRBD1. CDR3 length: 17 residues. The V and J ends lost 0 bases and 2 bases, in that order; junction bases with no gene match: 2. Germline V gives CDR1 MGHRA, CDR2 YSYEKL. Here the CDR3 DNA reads TGCGCCAGCAGCCAAGATGGGACAGGGGGCCCCTACAATGAGCAGTTCTTC. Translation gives CASSQDGTGGPYNEQFF.

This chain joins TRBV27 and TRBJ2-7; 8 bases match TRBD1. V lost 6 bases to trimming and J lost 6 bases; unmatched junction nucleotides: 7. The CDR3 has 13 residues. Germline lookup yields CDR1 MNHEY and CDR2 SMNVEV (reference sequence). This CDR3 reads CASSLQGQGEQYF. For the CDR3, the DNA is TGTGCCAGCAGCCTTCAAGGACAGGGCGAGCAGTACTTC.

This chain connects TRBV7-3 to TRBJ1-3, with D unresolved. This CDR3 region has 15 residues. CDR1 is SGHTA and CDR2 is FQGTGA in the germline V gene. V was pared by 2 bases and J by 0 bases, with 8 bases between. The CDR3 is CASSLAGHSGNTIYF. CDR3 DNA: TGTGCCAGCAGCTTAGCAGGTCACTCTGGAAACACCATATATTTT.

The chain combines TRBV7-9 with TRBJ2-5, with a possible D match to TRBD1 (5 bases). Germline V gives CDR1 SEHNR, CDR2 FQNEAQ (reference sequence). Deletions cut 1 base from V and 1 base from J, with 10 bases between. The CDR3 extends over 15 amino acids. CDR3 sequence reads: CASSLVAGPQETQYF. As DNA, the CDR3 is TGTGCCAGCAGCTTAGTGGCAGGGCCCCAAGAGACCCAGTACTTC.

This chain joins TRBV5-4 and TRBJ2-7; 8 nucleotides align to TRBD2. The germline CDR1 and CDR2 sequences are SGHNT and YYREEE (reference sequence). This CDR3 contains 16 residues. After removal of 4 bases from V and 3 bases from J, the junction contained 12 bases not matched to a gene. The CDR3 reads CASSPPGLAGNYEQYF. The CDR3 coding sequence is TGTGCCAGCAGCCCCCCCGGTCTAGCGGGCAACTACGAGCAGTACTTC.

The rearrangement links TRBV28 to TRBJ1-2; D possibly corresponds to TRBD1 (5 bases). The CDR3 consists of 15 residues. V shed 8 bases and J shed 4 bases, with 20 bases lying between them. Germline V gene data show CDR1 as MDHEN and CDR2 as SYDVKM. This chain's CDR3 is CASGGGRKGLYGYTF. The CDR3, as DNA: TGTGCCAGCGGGGGGGGACGAAAGGGCCTCTATGGCTACACCTTC.

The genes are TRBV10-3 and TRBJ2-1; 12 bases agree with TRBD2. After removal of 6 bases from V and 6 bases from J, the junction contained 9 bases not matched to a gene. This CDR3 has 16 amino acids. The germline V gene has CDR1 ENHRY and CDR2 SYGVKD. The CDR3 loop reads CAISRTSGNPVNEQFF. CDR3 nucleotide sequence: TGTGCCATCAGCCGGACTAGCGGGAACCCAGTCAATGAGCAGTTCTTC.

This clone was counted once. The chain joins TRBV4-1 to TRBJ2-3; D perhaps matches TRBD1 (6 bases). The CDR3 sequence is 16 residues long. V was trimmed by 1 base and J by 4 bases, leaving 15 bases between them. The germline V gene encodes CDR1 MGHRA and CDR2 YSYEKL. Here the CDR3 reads CASSQATGYGADTQYF. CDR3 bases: TGCGCCAGCAGCCAAGCGACAGGCTATGGGGCAGATACGCAGTATTTT.

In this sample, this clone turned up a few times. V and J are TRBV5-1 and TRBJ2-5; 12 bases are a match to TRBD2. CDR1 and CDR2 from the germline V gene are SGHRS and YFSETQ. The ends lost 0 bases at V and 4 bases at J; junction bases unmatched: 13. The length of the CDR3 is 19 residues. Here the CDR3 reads CASSLAGTTSGSLGETQYF. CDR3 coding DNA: TGCGCCAGCAGCTTGGCGGGTACGACTAGCGGGAGTTTAGGAGAGACCCAGTACTTC.

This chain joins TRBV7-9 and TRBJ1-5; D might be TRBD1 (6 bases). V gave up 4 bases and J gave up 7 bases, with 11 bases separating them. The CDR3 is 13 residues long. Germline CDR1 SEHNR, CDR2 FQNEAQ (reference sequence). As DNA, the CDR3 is TGTGCCAGCAGCTCAGGGGTCGGCCAGCCCCAGCATTTT. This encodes CASSSGVGQPQHF.

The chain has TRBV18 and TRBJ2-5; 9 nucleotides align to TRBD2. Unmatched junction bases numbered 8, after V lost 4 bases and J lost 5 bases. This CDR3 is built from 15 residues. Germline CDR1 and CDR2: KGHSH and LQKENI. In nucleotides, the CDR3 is TGTGCCAGCTCACGTGTAGCGGGAGTTGGTGAGACCCAGTACTTC. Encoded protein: CASSRVAGVGETQYF.

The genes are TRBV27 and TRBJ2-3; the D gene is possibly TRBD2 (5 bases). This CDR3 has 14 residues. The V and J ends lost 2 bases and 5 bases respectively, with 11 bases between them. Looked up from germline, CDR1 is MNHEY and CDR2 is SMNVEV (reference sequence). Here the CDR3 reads CASSLKTTGDTQYF. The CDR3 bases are TGTGCCAGCAGTTTAAAGACTACGGGAGATACGCAGTATTTT.

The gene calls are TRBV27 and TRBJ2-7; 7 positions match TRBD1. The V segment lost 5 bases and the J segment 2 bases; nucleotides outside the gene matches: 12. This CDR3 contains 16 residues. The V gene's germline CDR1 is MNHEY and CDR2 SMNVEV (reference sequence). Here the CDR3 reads CASSARPTGTAYEQYF. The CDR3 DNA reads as TGTGCCAGCAGTGCCCGACCGACAGGGACAGCCTACGAGCAGTACTTC.

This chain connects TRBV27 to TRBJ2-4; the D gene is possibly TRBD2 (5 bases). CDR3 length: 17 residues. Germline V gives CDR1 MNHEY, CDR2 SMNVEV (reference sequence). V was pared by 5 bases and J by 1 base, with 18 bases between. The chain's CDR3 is CASSLEASTWAKNIQYF. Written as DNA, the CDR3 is TGTGCCAGCAGTCTGGAGGCCTCCACATGGGCCAAAAACATTCAGTACTTC.

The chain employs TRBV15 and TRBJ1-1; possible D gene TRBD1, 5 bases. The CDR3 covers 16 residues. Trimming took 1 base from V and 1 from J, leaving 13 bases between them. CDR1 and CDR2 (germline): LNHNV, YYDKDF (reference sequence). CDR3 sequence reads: CATSRVGGGENTEAFF. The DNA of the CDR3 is TGTGCCACCAGCAGAGTGGGGGGGGGAGAGAACACTGAAGCTTTCTTT.

The CDR3 DNA follows: TGTGCCATCAGTGAGTTTACAGGGAACACTGAAGCTTTCTTT. Translation: CAISEFTGNTEAFF. The rearrangement joins TRBV10-3 to TRBJ1-1; TRBD1 is a possible D gene (5 bases). Trimming pared 1 base from V and 1 base from J, leaving 7 bases between. This CDR3 region has 14 residues. Germline loops: CDR1 ENHRY, CDR2 SYGVKD.

The CDR3 loop reads CASSPARSGYGYTF. DNA for the CDR3: TGTGCCAGCAGTCCGGCGCGTTCGGGCTATGGCTACACCTTC. The chain carries TRBV6-1 and TRBJ1-2; no reliable D call. Trimming stripped 5 bases from V and 4 bases from J, with 14 bases between. Looked up from germline, CDR1 is MNHNS and CDR2 is SASEGT. This CDR3 contains 14 residues.